Listed below are T cell receptor beta chains from one sample, sequenced in a study of early T cells in non-severe SARS-CoV-2 infection. TCRdb re-derived calls from the 5' RACE reads in MiXCR, one entry per CDR3 protein. This table has 20,000 to 25,000 distinct CDR3 sequences, 5% appearing once. The specimen was whole blood. These receptors were obtained from an adult who was a healthcare worker with PCR-confirmed SARS-CoV-2 infection or an uninfected control (not recorded which). CDR3s include the opening cysteine and the closing phenylalanine or tryptophan. D genes are given only for firm matches. Some rows mark clone size as missing; the rest say once, few, many or name a class of expanded clone.

TRBD2	TRBJ2-3	TRBV7-6	few	CASSFLASGGGRRDTQYF	TGTGCCAGCAGCTTTCTTGCATCCGGGGGGGGCCGGAGAGATACGCAGTATTTT
-	TRBJ1-1	TRBV25-1	many	CASSLGITEAFF	TGTGCCAGCAGTCTCGGGATCACTGAAGCTTTCTTT
-	TRBJ1-1	TRBV14	many	CASSQEGLNTEAFF	TGTGCCAGCAGCCAAGAAGGATTGAACACTGAAGCTTTCTTT
-	TRBJ2-1	TRBV5-1	few	CASSLRELGFNEQFF	TGCGCCAGCAGCTTACGGGAATTGGGCTTCAATGAGCAGTTCTTC
-	TRBJ2-5	TRBV20-1	-	CSAKRPGQETQYF	TGCAGTGCTAAGCGTCCAGGTCAAGAGACCCAGTACTTC
-	TRBJ2-7	TRBV7-6	-	CASSLEGRAYEQYF	TGTGCCAGCAGCTTAGAGGGGAGAGCCTACGAGCAGTACTTC
-	TRBJ1-1	TRBV20-1	many	CSARGTEAFF	TGCAGTGCTAGGGGGACTGAAGCTTTCTTT
-	TRBJ2-2	TRBV7-9	many	CASSLEHMNTGELFF	TGTGCCAGCAGCTTAGAACATATGAACACCGGGGAGCTGTTTTTT
-	TRBJ1-1	TRBV6-2/TRBV6-3	many	CASSQALNTEAFF	TGTGCCAGCAGTCAGGCCTTGAACACTGAAGCTTTCTTT
-	TRBJ1-1	TRBV3-1	few	CASRPFLMNTEAFF	TGTGCCAGCAGGCCTTTCCTCATGAACACTGAAGCTTTCTTT
-	TRBJ2-2	TRBV11-2	many	CASSSPWDITNTGELFF	TGTGCCAGCAGCTCCCCCTGGGACATTACGAACACCGGGGAGCTGTTTTTT
TRBD1	TRBJ1-1	TRBV10-1	-	CASSESWQGGAEAFF	TGCGCCAGCAGTGAGTCATGGCAGGGGGGTGCTGAAGCTTTCTTT
TRBD1	TRBJ2-1	TRBV10-2	many	CASSTGTIKNEQFF	TGCGCCAGCTCGACAGGGACCATCAAGAATGAGCAGTTCTTC
TRBD2	TRBJ2-2	TRBV7-2	many	CASISKGLVDTGELFF	TGTGCCAGCATCTCGAAGGGACTAGTCGACACCGGGGAGCTGTTTTTT